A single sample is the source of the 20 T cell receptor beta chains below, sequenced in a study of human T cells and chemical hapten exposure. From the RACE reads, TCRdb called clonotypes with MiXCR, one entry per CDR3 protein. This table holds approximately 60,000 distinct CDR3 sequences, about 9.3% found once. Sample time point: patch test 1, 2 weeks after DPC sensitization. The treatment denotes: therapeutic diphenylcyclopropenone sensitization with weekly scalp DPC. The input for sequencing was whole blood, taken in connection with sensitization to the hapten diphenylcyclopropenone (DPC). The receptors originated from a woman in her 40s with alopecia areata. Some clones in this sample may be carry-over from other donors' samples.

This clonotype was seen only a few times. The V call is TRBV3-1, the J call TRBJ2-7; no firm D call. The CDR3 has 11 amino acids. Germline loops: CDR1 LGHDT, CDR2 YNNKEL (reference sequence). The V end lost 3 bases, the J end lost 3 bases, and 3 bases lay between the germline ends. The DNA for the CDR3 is TGTGCCAGCAGCCAGATCTACGAGCAGTACTTC. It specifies CASSQIYEQYF.

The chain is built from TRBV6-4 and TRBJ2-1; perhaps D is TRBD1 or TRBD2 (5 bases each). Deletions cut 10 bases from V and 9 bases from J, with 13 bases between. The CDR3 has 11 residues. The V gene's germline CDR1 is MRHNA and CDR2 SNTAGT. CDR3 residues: CAIVRGPEQFF. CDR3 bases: TGTGCCATCGTCCGGGGACCTGAGCAGTTCTTC.

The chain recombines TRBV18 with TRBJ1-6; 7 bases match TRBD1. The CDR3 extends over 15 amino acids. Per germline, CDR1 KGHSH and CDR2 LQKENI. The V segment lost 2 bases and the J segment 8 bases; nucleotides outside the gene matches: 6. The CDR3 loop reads CASSPNPGTDSPLHF. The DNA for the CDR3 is TGTGCCAGCTCACCAAACCCCGGGACAGATTCACCCCTCCACTTT. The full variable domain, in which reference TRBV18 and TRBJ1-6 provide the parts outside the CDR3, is NAGVMQNPRHLVRRRGQEARLRCSPMKGHSHVYWYRQLPEEGLKFMVYLQKENIIDESGMPKERFSAEFPKEGPSILRIQQVVRGDSAAYFCASSPNPGTDSPLHFGNGTRLTVT.

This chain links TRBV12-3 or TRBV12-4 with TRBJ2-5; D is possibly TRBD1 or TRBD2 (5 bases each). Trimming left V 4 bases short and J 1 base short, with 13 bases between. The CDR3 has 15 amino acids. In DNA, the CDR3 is TGTGCCAGCAGTTATCGGGCAGGGACCCAAGAGACCCAGTACTTC. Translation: CASSYRAGTQETQYF.

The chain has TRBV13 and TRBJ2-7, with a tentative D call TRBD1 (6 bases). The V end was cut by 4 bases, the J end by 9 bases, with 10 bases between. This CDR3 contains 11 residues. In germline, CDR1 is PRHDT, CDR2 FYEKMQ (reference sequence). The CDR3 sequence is CASSSQGLQYF. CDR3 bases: TGTGCCAGCAGCTCACAGGGTCTGCAGTACTTC.

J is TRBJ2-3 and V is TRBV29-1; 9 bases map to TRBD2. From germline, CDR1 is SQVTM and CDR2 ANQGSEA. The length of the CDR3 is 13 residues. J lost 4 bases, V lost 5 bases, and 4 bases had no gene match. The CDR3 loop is CSVQRGAADTQYF. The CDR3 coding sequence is TGCAGCGTTCAGCGGGGGGCAGCAGATACGCAGTATTTT.

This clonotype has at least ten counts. This CDR3 reads CSARGQGNQPQHF. CDR3 bases: TGCAGTGCTAGAGGACAGGGCAATCAGCCCCAGCATTTT. This chain links TRBV20-1 with TRBJ1-5, with D perhaps matching TRBD1 (6 bases). Deletions cut 1 base from V and 2 bases from J, with 6 bases between. This CDR3 spans 13 amino acids. CDR1 is DFQATT and CDR2 is SNEGSKA in the germline V gene (reference sequence).

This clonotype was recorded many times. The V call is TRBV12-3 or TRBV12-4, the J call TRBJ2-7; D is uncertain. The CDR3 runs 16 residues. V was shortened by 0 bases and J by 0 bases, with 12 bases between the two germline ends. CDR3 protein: CASSLASGSISYEQYF. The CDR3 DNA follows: TGTGCCAGCAGTTTAGCTTCGGGCAGTATCTCCTACGAGCAGTACTTC.

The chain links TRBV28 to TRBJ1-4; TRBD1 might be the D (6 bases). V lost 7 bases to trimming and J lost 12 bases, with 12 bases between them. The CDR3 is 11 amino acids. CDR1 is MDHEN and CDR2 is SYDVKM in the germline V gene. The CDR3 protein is CASKKQGELFF. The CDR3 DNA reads TGTGCCAGCAAAAAACAGGGTGAACTGTTTTTT.

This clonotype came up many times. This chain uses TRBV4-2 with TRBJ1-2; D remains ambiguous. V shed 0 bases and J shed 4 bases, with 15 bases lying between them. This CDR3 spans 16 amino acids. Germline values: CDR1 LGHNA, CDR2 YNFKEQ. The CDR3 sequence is CASSQDSEGAVYGYTF. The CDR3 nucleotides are TGTGCCAGCAGCCAAGATTCCGAGGGAGCAGTCTATGGCTACACCTTC.

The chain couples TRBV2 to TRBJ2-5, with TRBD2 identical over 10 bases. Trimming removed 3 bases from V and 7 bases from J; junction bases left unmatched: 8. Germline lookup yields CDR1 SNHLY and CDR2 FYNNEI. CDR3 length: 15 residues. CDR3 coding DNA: TGTGCCAGCAGTGATGTAGCGGGGGGCCAGGGGACCCAGTACTTC. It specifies CASSDVAGGQGTQYF. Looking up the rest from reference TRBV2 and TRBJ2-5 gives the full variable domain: EPEVTQTPSHQVTQMGQEVILRCVPISNHLYFYWYRQILGQKVEFLVSFYNNEISEKSEIFDDQFSVERPDGSNFTLKIRSTKLEDSAMYFCASSDVAGGQGTQYFGPGTRLLVL.

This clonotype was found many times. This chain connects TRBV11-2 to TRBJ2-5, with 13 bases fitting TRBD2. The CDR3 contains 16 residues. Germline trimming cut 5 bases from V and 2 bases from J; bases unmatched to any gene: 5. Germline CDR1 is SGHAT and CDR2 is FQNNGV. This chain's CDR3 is CASSPRLAGGQETQYF. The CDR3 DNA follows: TGTGCCAGCAGCCCAAGACTAGCGGGGGGACAAGAGACCCAGTACTTC. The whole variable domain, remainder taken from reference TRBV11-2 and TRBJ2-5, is EAGVAQSPRYKIIEKRQSVAFWCNPISGHATLYWYQQILGQGPKLLIQFQNNGVVDDSQLPKDRFSAERLKGVDSTLKIQPAKLEDSAVYLCASSPRLAGGQETQYFGPGTRLLVL.

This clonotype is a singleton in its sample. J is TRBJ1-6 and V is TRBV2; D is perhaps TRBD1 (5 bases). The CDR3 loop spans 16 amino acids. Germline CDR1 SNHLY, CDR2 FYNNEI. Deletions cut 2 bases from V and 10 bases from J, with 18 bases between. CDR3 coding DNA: TGTGCCAGCAGTGAATTAAACAGGTTCGGAGGCTCACCCCTCCACTTT. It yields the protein CASSELNRFGGSPLHF.

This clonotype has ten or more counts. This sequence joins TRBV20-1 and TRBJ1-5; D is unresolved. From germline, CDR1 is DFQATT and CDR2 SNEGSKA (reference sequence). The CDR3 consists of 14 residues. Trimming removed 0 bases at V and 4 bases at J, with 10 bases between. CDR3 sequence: CSARDAGVNQPQHF. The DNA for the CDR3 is TGCAGTGCTAGAGATGCCGGGGTAAATCAGCCCCAGCATTTT.

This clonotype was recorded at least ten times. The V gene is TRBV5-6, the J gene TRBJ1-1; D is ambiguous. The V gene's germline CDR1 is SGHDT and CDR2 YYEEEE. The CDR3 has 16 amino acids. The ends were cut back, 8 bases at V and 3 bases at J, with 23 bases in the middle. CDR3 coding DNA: TGTGCCAGTCTCACTGGGTGGCACGGGGTGGACACTGAAGCTTTCTTT. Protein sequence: CASLTGWHGVDTEAFF.

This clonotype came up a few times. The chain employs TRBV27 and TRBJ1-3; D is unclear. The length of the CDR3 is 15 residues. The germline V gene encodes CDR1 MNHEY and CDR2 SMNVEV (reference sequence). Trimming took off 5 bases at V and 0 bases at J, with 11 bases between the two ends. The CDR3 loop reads CASSPARASGNTIYF. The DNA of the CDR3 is TGTGCCAGCAGTCCCGCCCGGGCCTCTGGAAACACCATATATTTT.

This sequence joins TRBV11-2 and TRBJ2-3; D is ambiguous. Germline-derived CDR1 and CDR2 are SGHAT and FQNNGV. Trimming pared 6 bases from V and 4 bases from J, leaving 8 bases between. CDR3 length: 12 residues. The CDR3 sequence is CASSRNSDTQYF. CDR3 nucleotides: TGTGCCAGCAGTAGAAACTCAGATACGCAGTATTTT. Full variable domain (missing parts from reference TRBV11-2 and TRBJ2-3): EAGVAQSPRYKIIEKRQSVAFWCNPISGHATLYWYQQILGQGPKLLIQFQNNGVVDDSQLPKDRFSAERLKGVDSTLKIQPAKLEDSAVYLCASSRNSDTQYFGPGTRLTVL.

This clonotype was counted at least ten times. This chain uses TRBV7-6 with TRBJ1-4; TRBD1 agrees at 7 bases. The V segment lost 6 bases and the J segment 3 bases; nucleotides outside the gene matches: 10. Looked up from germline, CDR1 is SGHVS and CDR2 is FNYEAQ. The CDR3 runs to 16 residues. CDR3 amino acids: CASSPGQRTANEKLFF. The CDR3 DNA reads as TGTGCCAGCAGTCCGGGACAGCGGACGGCTAATGAAAAACTGTTTTTT.

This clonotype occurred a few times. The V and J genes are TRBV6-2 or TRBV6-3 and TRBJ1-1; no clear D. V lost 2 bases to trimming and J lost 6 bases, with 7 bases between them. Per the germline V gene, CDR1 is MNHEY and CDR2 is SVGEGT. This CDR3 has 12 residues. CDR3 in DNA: TGTGCCAGCAGTTACGAGGGTCCTGAAGCTTTCTTT. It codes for CASSYEGPEAFF.

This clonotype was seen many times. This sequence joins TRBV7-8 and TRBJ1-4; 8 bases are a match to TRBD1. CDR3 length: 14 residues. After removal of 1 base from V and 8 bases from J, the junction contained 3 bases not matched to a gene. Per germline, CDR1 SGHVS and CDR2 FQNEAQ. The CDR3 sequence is CASSLGDRREKLFF. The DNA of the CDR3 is TGTGCCAGCAGCTTAGGGGACAGGCGGGAAAAACTGTTTTTT.